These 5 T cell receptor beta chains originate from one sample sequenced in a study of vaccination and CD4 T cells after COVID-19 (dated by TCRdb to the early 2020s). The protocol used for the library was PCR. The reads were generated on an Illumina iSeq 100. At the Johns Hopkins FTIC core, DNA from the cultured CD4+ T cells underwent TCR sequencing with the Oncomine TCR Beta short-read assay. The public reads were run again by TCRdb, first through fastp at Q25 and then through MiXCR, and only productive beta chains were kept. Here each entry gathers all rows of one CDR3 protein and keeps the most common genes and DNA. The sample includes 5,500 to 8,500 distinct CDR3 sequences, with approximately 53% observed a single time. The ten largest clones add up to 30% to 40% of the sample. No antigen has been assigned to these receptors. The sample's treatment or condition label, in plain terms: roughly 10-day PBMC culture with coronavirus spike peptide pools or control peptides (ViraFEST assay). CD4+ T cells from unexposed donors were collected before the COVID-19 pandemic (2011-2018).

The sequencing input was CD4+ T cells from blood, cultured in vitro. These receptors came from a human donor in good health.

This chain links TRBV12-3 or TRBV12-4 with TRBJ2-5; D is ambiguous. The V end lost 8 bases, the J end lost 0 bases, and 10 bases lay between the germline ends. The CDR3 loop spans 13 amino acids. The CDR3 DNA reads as TGTGCCAGCTTACAGCAGTACCAAGAGACCCAGTACTTC. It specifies CASLQQYQETQYF.

CDR3 loop: CATRVGTEEGYTF. CDR3 coding DNA: TGTGCCACCCGGGTCGGGACGGAAGAAGGCTACACCTTC. The chain uses TRBV10-3 and TRBJ1-2; a possible D gene is TRBD1 (5 bases). CDR3 length: 13 amino acids. Germline values: CDR1 ENHRY, CDR2 SYGVKD. The germline V and J ends were trimmed by 10 bases and 8 bases, with 20 bases remaining between them.

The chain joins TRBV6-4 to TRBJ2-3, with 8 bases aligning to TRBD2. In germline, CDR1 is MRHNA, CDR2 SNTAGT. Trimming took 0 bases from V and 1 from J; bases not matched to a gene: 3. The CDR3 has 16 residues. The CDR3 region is CASSDSRGGGTDTQYF. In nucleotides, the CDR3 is TGTGCCAGCAGTGACTCCCGGGGGGGCGGCACAGATACGCAGTATTTT.

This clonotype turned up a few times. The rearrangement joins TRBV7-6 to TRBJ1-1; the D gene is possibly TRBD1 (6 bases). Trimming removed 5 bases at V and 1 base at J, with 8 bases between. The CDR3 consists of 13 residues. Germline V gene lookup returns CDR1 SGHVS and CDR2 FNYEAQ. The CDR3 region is CASSRQENTEAFF. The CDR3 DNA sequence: TGTGCCAGCAGCCGACAGGAGAACACTGAAGCTTTCTTT.

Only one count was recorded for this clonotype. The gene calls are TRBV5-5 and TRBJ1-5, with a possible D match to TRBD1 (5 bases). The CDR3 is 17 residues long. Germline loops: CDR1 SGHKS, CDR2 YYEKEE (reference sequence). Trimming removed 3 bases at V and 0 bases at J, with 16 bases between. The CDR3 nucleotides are TGTGCCAGCAGCTCGGACCGGGGGACTTATAGCAATCAGCCCCAGCATTTT. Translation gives CASSSDRGTYSNQPQHF.